The present T cell receptor (beta chain) was sequenced within a study of blood T cells in healthy people across ages. CDR3 size: 16 residues. V was trimmed by 1 base and J by 3 bases, leaving 16 bases between them. The germline V gene encodes CDR1 SGHTA and CDR2 FQGNSA. Sample-barcoded 5' priming and a J-beta primer mix drove a second PCR of roughly 6 to 12 cycles. TCRdb re-called the 5' RACE reads with MiXCR, one entry per CDR3 protein. The repertoire holds about 780,000 distinct CDR3 sequences, with roughly 25% as singletons. This clonotype was seen a handful of times. The sample also formed part of further work on T cells of mothers and their children.

This rearrangement joins TRBV7-2 to TRBJ2-7; D perhaps matches TRBD2 (6 bases). Sequencing was performed on blood. The TCR was taken from a boy under 18 in good health. The CDR3 DNA sequence: TGTGCCAGCAGCTTAGGGGCGGGGCGCGTAGGCTACGAGCAGTACTTC. This translates into CASSLGAGRVGYEQYF.